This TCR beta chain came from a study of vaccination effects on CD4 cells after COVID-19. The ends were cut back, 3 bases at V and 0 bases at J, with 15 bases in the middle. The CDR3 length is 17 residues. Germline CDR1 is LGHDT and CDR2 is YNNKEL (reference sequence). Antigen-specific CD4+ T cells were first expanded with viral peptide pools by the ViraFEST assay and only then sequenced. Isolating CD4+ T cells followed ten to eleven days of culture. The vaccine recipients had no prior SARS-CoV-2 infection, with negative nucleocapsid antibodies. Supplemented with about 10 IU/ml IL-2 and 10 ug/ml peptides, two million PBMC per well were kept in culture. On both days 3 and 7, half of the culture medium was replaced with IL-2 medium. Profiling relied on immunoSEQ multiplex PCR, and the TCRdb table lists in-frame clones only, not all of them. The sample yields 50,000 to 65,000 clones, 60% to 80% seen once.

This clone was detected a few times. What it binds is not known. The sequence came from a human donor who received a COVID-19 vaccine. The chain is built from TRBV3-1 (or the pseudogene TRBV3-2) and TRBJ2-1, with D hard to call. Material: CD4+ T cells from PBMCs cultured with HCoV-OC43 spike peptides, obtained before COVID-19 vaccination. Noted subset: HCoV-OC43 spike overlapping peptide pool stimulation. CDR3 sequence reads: CASSHDAEPSSYNEQFF. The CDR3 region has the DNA TGTGCCAGCAGCCATGACGCGGAGCCGAGCTCCTACAATGAGCAGTTCTTC.